These 21 T cell receptor beta chains were all obtained from the same sample, sequenced in a study of T cell therapy after organ transplantation. No antigen has been assigned to these receptors. Generated by immunoSEQ multiplex PCR, the TCRdb table keeps only in-frame clones and is missing some. This table holds about 15,000 clones, over 75% found once. Time point given: 20-29 weeks after completion of therapy. Sequenced material: CD8+ T cells from blood, taken after autologous CMV-specific T cell therapy. Receptors originate from a human patient who had received a solid organ transplant and had CMV disease. Some of these T cells may belong to the graft donor.

The CDR3 bases are TGTGCCAGCAGCTTAGGCCAGGGGAGGAGGGACACTGAAGCTTTCTTT. It codes for CASSLGQGRRDTEAFF. The chain couples TRBV27 to TRBJ1-1; weak D call: TRBD1 (6 bases). Trimming stripped 6 bases from V and 3 bases from J, with 20 bases between. In germline, CDR1 is MNHEY, CDR2 SMNVEV (reference sequence). This CDR3 is 16 amino acids long.

The V gene is TRBV6-5, the J gene TRBJ2-1, with unresolved D. V was clipped by 4 bases and J by 11 bases, with 12 bases between them. The germline V gene has CDR1 MNHEY and CDR2 SVGAGI. The CDR3 totals 12 residues. This CDR3 is CASSSSLVQQFF. The CDR3 nucleotides read TGTGCCAGCAGTTCCTCACTGGTGCAGCAGTTCTTC.

The rearrangement joins TRBV5-6 to TRBJ1-1; the D gene is possibly TRBD1 (5 bases). Germline values: CDR1 SGHDT, CDR2 YYEEEE. The germline V and J ends were trimmed by 2 bases and 4 bases, with 15 bases remaining between them. The CDR3 covers 15 residues. Here the CDR3 reads CASSLSTGGTTEAFF. The CDR3 DNA is TGTGCCAGCAGCTTATCCACTGGGGGGACCACTGAAGCTTTCTTT.

The chain carries TRBV4-3 and TRBJ1-2, with 9 bases matching TRBD1. Unmatched junction bases numbered 12, after V lost 0 bases and J lost 7 bases. CDR1 is LGHNA and CDR2 is YSLEER in the germline V gene. The CDR3 sequence is 17 residues long. The chain's CDR3 is CASSQDTGGADVGGYTF. In DNA, the CDR3 is TGCGCCAGCAGCCAAGATACAGGGGGCGCGGACGTAGGTGGCTACACCTTC.

This clone was recorded many times. This chain uses TRBV25-1 with TRBJ2-1; 9 positions match TRBD2. The V segment lost 6 bases and the J segment 4 bases; nucleotides outside the gene matches: 4. The germline V gene encodes CDR1 MGHDK and CDR2 SYGVNS. CDR3 length equals 14 residues. The DNA for the CDR3 is TGTGCCAGCAGCCTAGCGGGAAAATACAATGAGCAGTTCTTC. It codes for CASSLAGKYNEQFF.

The chain uses TRBV13 and TRBJ1-1, with a tentative D call TRBD1 (6 bases). Trimming pared 0 bases from V and 4 bases from J, leaving 9 bases between. Germline loops: CDR1 PRHDT, CDR2 FYEKMQ (reference sequence). CDR3 size: 14 residues. The CDR3 sequence: CASSLGVGGTEAFF. The CDR3 bases are TGTGCCAGCAGCTTAGGGGTAGGGGGCACTGAAGCTTTCTTT.

The rearrangement links TRBV6-5 to TRBJ2-1, with D unresolved. This CDR3 spans 14 amino acids. Germline CDR1 and CDR2: MNHEY and SVGAGI. Deletions cut 0 bases from V and 10 bases from J, with 13 bases between. CDR3 sequence (DNA): TGTGCCAGCAGTTACTCCGGACCCGCTCTCGAGCAGTTCTTC. The encoded protein is CASSYSGPALEQFF.

The chain employs TRBV27 and TRBJ2-3; 16 nucleotides align to TRBD2. Trimming at V came to 4 bases and at J to 4 bases, leaving 14 bases not matched to a gene. Germline CDR1 and CDR2: MNHEY and SMNVEV (reference sequence). This CDR3 is 20 amino acids long. CDR3 residues: CASSSLGLAGGPVVADTQYF. The CDR3 nucleotides are TGTGCCAGCAGTTCGCTGGGACTAGCGGGAGGGCCAGTAGTAGCAGATACGCAGTATTTT.

The chain links TRBV10-3 to TRBJ2-3; D call uncertain. Per the germline V gene, CDR1 is ENHRY and CDR2 is SYGVKD. The CDR3 contains 15 residues. V lost 3 bases and J 0 bases, leaving 10 bases between the germline ends. CDR3 in amino acids: CAISEPGPSTDTQYF. The CDR3 DNA reads TGTGCCATCAGTGAACCCGGACCGAGCACAGATACGCAGTATTTT.

The chain is built from TRBV6-6 and TRBJ1-5; no definite D call. Germline V gene sequence: CDR1 MNHNY, CDR2 SVGAGI (reference sequence). The CDR3 is made up of 13 amino acids. Deletions cut 6 bases from V and 0 bases from J, with 6 bases between. The CDR3 loop is CASSDYSNQPQHF. The CDR3 DNA is TGTGCCAGCAGCGACTATAGCAATCAGCCCCAGCATTTT.

The gene calls are TRBV27 and TRBJ1-4; possibly TRBD1 for D (6 bases). V lost 10 bases and J lost 14, with 11 bases in between. Germline assignment: CDR1 MNHEY and CDR2 SMNVEV (reference sequence). The CDR3 has 9 amino acids. DNA for the CDR3: TGTGCCACCCGAGGGGGGCTGTTTTTT. Amino acids: CATRGGLFF. Full variable domain (rest looked up from reference TRBV27 and TRBJ1-4): EAQVTQNPRYLITVTGKKLTVTCSQNMNHEYMSWYRQDPGLGLRQIYYSMNVEVTDKGDVPEGYKVSRKEKRNFPLILESPSPNQTSLYFCATRGGLFFGSGTQLSVL.

The genes are TRBV2 and TRBJ1-2, with D hard to call. Deletions cut 0 bases from V and 6 bases from J, with 17 bases between. This CDR3 contains 16 residues. Germline V gene sequence: CDR1 SNHLY, CDR2 FYNNEI. CDR3 amino acids: CASSEADRLELDGYTF. In DNA form, the CDR3 reads TGTGCCAGCAGTGAAGCGGACCGACTAGAGTTGGATGGCTACACCTTC.

This clone appeared a few times. The V and J genes are TRBV2 and TRBJ2-7; TRBD1 matches 7 bases. The CDR3 loop spans 14 amino acids. The germline V gene has CDR1 SNHLY and CDR2 FYNNEI. Trimming took 3 bases from V and 2 from J; bases not matched to a gene: 4. The CDR3 DNA follows: TGTGCCAGCAGTGAGACAGGGACCACCTACGAGCAGTACTTC. Amino acids: CASSETGTTYEQYF.

A word on this clone: Other nucleotide sequences in the sample specify the same CDR3. V is TRBV5-8 and J is TRBJ1-5; perhaps TRBD1 as D (6 bases). This CDR3 is built from 15 residues. Germline V gives CDR1 SGHTS, CDR2 YDEGEE. V was clipped by 2 bases and J by 0 bases, with 9 bases between them. The CDR3 loop is CASSLQGFSNQPQHF. The CDR3 region has the DNA TGTGCCAGCAGCTTACAGGGATTTAGCAATCAGCCCCAGCATTTT.

This sequence joins TRBV5-6 and TRBJ1-1; D perhaps matches TRBD1 (5 bases). This CDR3 region has 14 residues. Trimming removed 7 bases at V and 0 bases at J, with 13 bases between. Per germline, CDR1 SGHDT and CDR2 YYEEEE. CDR3 protein: CASGADKMNTEAFF. CDR3 nucleotides: TGTGCCAGCGGGGCAGATAAAATGAACACTGAAGCTTTCTTT.

The chain recombines TRBV4-1 with TRBJ2-7; D perhaps matches TRBD1 (5 bases). The germline V gene has CDR1 MGHRA and CDR2 YSYEKL. The CDR3 is 12 residues long. The germline V and J ends were trimmed by 2 bases and 6 bases, with 8 bases remaining between them. CDR3 amino acids: CASSQQGGEQYF. CDR3 in DNA: TGCGCCAGCAGCCAACAGGGTGGCGAGCAGTACTTC.

The chain is built from TRBV30 and TRBJ2-7; D not resolved. V lost 3 bases and J 4 bases, leaving 10 bases between the germline ends. The CDR3 totals 12 residues. In germline, CDR1 is GTSNPN, CDR2 SVGIG (reference sequence). Written as DNA, the CDR3 is TGTGCCTGGAGAGGAGAAGGGTACGAGCAGTACTTC. It is translated as CAWRGEGYEQYF.

The chain combines TRBV11-2 with TRBJ1-5; 7 nucleotides match TRBD1. This CDR3 has 18 amino acids. Losses at the gene ends were 1 base for V and 2 bases for J; bases not matched to a gene: 11. Germline CDR1 and CDR2: SGHAT and FQNNGV. In nucleotides, the CDR3 is TGTGCCAGCAGCTTAGGGACAGGATTCGGGATTGGCAATCAGCCCCAGCATTTT. Translated: CASSLGTGFGIGNQPQHF.

The rearrangement links TRBV6-4 to TRBJ2-3; 9 bases are shared with TRBD2. Losses at the gene ends were 3 bases for V and 2 bases for J; bases not matched to a gene: 6. Germline V gene data show CDR1 as MRHNA and CDR2 as SNTAGT. This CDR3 has 16 residues. This CDR3 is CASSESSGGDTDTQYF. CDR3 nucleotides: TGTGCCAGCAGTGAGAGTAGCGGGGGAGACACAGATACGCAGTATTTT.

This clone was counted only a few times. This sequence joins TRBV10-2 and TRBJ2-7, with D uncertain. Trimming stripped 2 bases from V and 0 bases from J, with 5 bases between. Per the germline V gene, CDR1 is WSHSY and CDR2 is SAAADI. There are 13 residues in the CDR3. Here the CDR3 reads CASSEGISYEQYF. DNA of the CDR3: TGCGCCAGCAGTGAGGGGATCTCCTACGAGCAGTACTTC.

This chain uses TRBV9 with TRBJ2-1; D remains unclear. In germline, CDR1 is SGDLS, CDR2 YYNGEE. Trimming left V 2 bases short and J 4 bases short, with 13 bases between. CDR3 length: 15 amino acids. The CDR3 region is CASSVRASLYNEQFF. CDR3 DNA sequence: TGTGCCAGCAGCGTTCGGGCTTCCTTGTACAATGAGCAGTTCTTC.